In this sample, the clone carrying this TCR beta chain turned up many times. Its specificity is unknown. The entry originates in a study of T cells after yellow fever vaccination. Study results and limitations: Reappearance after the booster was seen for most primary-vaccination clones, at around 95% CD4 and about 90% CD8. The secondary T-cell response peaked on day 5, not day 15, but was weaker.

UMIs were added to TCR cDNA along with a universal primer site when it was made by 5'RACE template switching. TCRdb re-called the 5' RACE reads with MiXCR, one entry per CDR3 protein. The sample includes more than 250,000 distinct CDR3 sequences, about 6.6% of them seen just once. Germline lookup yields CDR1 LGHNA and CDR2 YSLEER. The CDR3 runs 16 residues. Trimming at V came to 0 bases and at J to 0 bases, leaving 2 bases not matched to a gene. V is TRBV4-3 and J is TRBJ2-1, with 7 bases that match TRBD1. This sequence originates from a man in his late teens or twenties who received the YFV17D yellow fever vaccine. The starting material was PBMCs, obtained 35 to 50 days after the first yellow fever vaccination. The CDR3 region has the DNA TGCGCCAGCAGCCAAGATTCAGGGGGCTCCTACAATGAGCAGTTCTTC. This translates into CASSQDSGGSYNEQFF.